The rows below give T cell receptor beta chains drawn from one sample of a study of blood T cells in healthy people across ages. TCRdb re-called the 5' RACE reads with MiXCR, one entry per CDR3 protein. The repertoire includes roughly 800,000 distinct CDR3 sequences, 20% to 30% of them detected once, and about 3% sits in the top ten. This sample also appeared in a second study, on T cells of mothers and their children.

Sequencing used blood. Source of these receptors: a boy aged 5-17 years in good health. The CDR3 runs from the conserved cysteine through the conserved F or W. D genes are given only for firm matches. Not all rows give a size; the values are once, few, many and, for expanded clones, a class.

14	TRBV5-1	TRBJ2-5	TRBD1	few	CASSRQGSQETQYF	TGCGCCAGCAGCCGACAGGGTTCCCAAGAGACCCAGTACTTC
15	TRBV6-5	TRBJ1-1	NA	NA	CASSYSTGVNTEAFF	TGTGCCAGCAGTTACTCTACAGGAGTGAACACTGAAGCTTTCTTT
16	TRBV6-2/TRBV6-3	TRBJ2-3	TRBD2	NA	CASSRTSGGATDTQYF	TGTGCCAGCAGCCGTACTAGCGGGGGGGCGACAGATACGCAGTATTTT
12	TRBV15	TRBJ1-1	NA	few	CATSTQDREAFF	TGTGCCACCAGCACTCAAGACAGAGAAGCTTTCTTT
13	TRBV6-1	TRBJ2-5	TRBD1	once	CASSPVRGHEQHF	TGTGCCAGCAGTCCTGTTAGGGGGCACGAGCAGCACTTC
14	TRBV7-3	TRBJ2-2	NA	few	CASSSPGPTGELFF	TGTGCCAGCAGCTCTCCGGGTCCCACGGGGGAGCTGTTTTTT
15	TRBV7-9	TRBJ2-2	NA	NA	CASRVAREPTGELFF	TGTGCCAGCAGGGTAGCCAGGGAACCCACCGGGGAGCTGTTTTTT
15	TRBV10-3	TRBJ2-5	TRBD1	many	CAISENTGGRETQYF	TGTGCCATCAGTGAGAATACAGGGGGTCGGGAGACCCAGTACTTC
15	TRBV4-1	TRBJ2-7	TRBD1	few	CASSQPGQGTYEQYF	TGCGCCAGCAGCCAACCCGGACAGGGGACCTACGAGCAGTACTTC
11	TRBV28	TRBJ2-7	NA	NA	CASSLWPEQYF	TGTGCCAGCAGTTTATGGCCCGAGCAGTACTTC
12	TRBV7-9	TRBJ1-1	NA	few	CASSPGVAEAFF	TGTGCCAGCAGCCCGGGGGTAGCTGAAGCTTTCTTT
14	TRBV12-3/TRBV12-4	TRBJ1-1	NA	few	CASSLEGDFTEAFF	TGTGCCAGCAGTTTAGAAGGGGACTTCACTGAAGCTTTCTTT